This T cell receptor beta chain originates from a study of CD8+ T cells in alopecia areata. In the study overall: Patients in the treated group were given tofacitinib by mouth, 5 to 10 mg twice a day. Disease severity was quantified as SALT score of affected scalp area.

The treatment was: oral pan-JAK inhibitor, 5-10 mg twice daily. Lesional scalp punch biopsies and peripheral blood were collected from alopecia areata patients. The CDR3 has 14 amino acids. Germline V gene lookup returns CDR1 SGHRS and CDR2 YFSETQ. V was shortened by 1 base and J by 2 bases, with 9 bases between the two germline ends. Extracted from the samples, RNA was reverse transcribed into cDNA to serve as the sequencing template. Repertoires were generated with immunoSEQ multiplex PCR, while TCRdb's copy carries only in-frame clones and drops some. Of some 130,000 clones listed, about 50% are singletons.

The sample was CD4+ T cells sorted from blood, taken at week 4, from a patient treated with tofacitinib. The chain combines TRBV5-1 with TRBJ1-2; D gene ambiguous. This receptor was obtained from a human donor with alopecia areata. CDR3 region: CASSLKPENYGYTF. CDR3 DNA: TGCGCCAGCAGCTTGAAGCCGGAGAACTATGGCTACACCTTC.